This T cell receptor beta chain emerged from a study of cytomegalovirus exposure and HLA in healthy donors. Study conclusions and caveats: Presence/absence analyses took donor sequencing depth as roughly uniform.

The CDR3 has 16 amino acids. Trimming took 0 bases from V and 5 from J, leaving 16 bases between them. Germline V gives CDR1 MNHEY, CDR2 SVGAGI. Remarks on this clone: Its antigen is not known.

PCR was performed using 60 Vbeta and 13 Jbeta primers. Data came from immunoSEQ multiplex PCR; TCRdb stores just in-frame clones and leaves some out. The sample holds roughly 160,000 clones, approximately 75% seen once. Specimen: PBMCs. This TCR was sampled from a man aged 50 or older in good health and CMV-seropositive. This chain joins TRBV6-5 and TRBJ1-2, with TRBD1 as a possible D gene (5 bases). CDR3 in amino acids: CASSYSTVRAGYGYTF. The CDR3 DNA reads as TGTGCCAGCAGTTACTCGACGGTTCGGGCAGGGTATGGCTACACCTTC.